These 28 T cell receptor beta chains were sequenced from one sample in a study of cytomegalovirus exposure and HLA in healthy donors (TCRdb year 2017). Library generation was performed with the immunoSEQ multiplex PCR assay. For the multiplex PCR, a mixture combining 60 forward primers for TCR Vbeta segments and 13 reverse primers for TCR Jbeta segments was used. Not all clones reach the TCRdb copy of this immuneACCESS table, which keeps in-frame sequences only. Checked studies attribute under half of the gap to unresolved V genes and leave the rest unexplained. This sample has fewer than 200,000 clones in its table, and around 68% of those were observed once. The ten largest account for 1.5% of the sample. The sample taken for sequencing was PBMCs. All receptors come from a girl aged 10 to 17 in good health and CMV-seronegative.

This chain links TRBV6-5 with TRBJ2-2; 8 bases match TRBD1. CDR3 length: 15 amino acids. Germline V lookup: CDR1 MNHEY, CDR2 SVGAGI. The V segment lost 7 bases and the J segment 4 bases; nucleotides outside the gene matches: 8. As DNA, the CDR3 is TGTGCCAGCACTAACCAGGGGGCGGTCACCGGGGAGCTGTTTTTT. This sequence encodes CASTNQGAVTGELFF.

The chain employs TRBV18 and TRBJ1-3; D is possibly TRBD1 (6 bases). V dropped 2 bases and J dropped 3 bases, with 8 bases sitting between them. The germline V gene has CDR1 KGHSH and CDR2 LQKENI. The CDR3 has 14 residues. CDR3 coding DNA: TGTGCCAGCTCACCATACAGGGATGGAAACACCATATATTTT. Its protein is CASSPYRDGNTIYF.

The rearrangement links TRBV5-1 to TRBJ2-7; D is ambiguous. V was trimmed by 5 bases and J by 3 bases, leaving 9 bases between them. The CDR3 has 12 residues. Per germline, CDR1 SGHRS and CDR2 YFSETQ. For the CDR3, the DNA is TGCGCCAGCAGTGTCCCAGACTACGAGCAGTACTTC. This codes for CASSVPDYEQYF.

The chain joins TRBV7-3 to TRBJ1-2, with D possibly matching TRBD1 (5 bases). Per germline, CDR1 SGHTA and CDR2 FQGTGA. This CDR3 has 15 residues. V lost 0 bases and J 6 bases, leaving 14 bases between the germline ends. CDR3 nucleotide sequence: TGTGCCAGCAGCTTAACAGCAGGGAGGACTCATGGCTACACCTTC. This encodes CASSLTAGRTHGYTF.

J is TRBJ1-1 and V is TRBV6-1, with D hard to call. Between the trimmed V and J ends, which lost 1 base and 1 base, there was a span of 7 bases. Looked up from germline, CDR1 is MNHNS and CDR2 is SASEGT. The CDR3 sequence is 14 residues long. This chain's CDR3 is CASSEGWRNTEAFF. CDR3 DNA sequence: TGTGCCAGCAGTGAAGGGTGGAGGAACACTGAAGCTTTCTTT.

This chain links TRBV7-9 with TRBJ2-7, with D maybe TRBD2 (6 bases). CDR3 length: 19 amino acids. V gave up 5 bases and J gave up 0 bases, with 26 bases separating them. Germline CDR1 is SEHNR and CDR2 is FQNEAQ (reference sequence). The CDR3 region has the DNA TGTGCCAGCAGCCCCCCGGTAGTAGCGGCTAATTTAATCTCCTACGAGCAGTACTTC. Its translation: CASSPPVVAANLISYEQYF.

The table lists this clone with a few counts. The chain couples TRBV19 to TRBJ1-5; a possible D gene is TRBD1 (5 bases). The germline V and J ends were trimmed by 7 bases and 3 bases, with 16 bases remaining between them. Germline V gene sequence: CDR1 LNHDA, CDR2 SQIVND (reference sequence). There are 15 residues in the CDR3. CDR3: CASTPFDSTNQPQHF. CDR3 coding DNA: TGTGCCAGTACCCCATTCGACAGTACCAATCAGCCCCAGCATTTT. Using reference TRBV19 and TRBJ1-5 for the parts outside the CDR3, the full variable domain is DGGITQSPKYLFRKEGQNVTLSCEQNLNHDAMYWYRQDPGQGLRLIYYSQIVNDFQKGDIAEGYSVSREKKESFPLTVTSAQKNPTAFYLCASTPFDSTNQPQHFGDGTRLSIL.

This clone was detected only once. The rearrangement links TRBV27 to TRBJ1-2, with TRBD1 matching over 8 bases. CDR1 and CDR2 (germline): MNHEY, SMNVEV (reference sequence). J gave up 6 bases and V 2 bases, and 8 bases lay outside the gene matches. The CDR3 extends over 15 amino acids. The CDR3 loop reads CASSLQGAFGDGYTF. In nucleotides, the CDR3 is TGTGCCAGCAGTTTACAGGGGGCTTTCGGAGATGGCTACACCTTC.

J is TRBJ2-7 and V is TRBV6-5, with D possibly matching TRBD2 (6 bases). The CDR3 has 15 residues. Per the germline V gene, CDR1 is MNHEY and CDR2 is SVGAGI. Trimming left V 4 bases short and J 2 bases short, with 15 bases between. CDR3 protein: CASSSLGGDPYEQYF. DNA for the CDR3: TGTGCCAGCAGTTCCCTCGGGGGTGACCCCTACGAGCAGTACTTC.

This clone was found a few times. The chain combines TRBV7-6 with TRBJ2-7; TRBD1 is a possible D gene (6 bases). V was clipped by 5 bases and J by 5 bases, with 13 bases between them. Germline V gene sequence: CDR1 SGHVS, CDR2 FNYEAQ. This CDR3 has 13 amino acids. Here the CDR3 DNA reads TGTGCCAGCAGCCTGGGACACGGGGACGAGCAGTACTTC. This gives the protein CASSLGHGDEQYF.

The chain combines TRBV2 with TRBJ2-1; possibly TRBD2 for D (6 bases). The V and J ends lost 6 bases and 10 bases respectively, with 19 bases between them. This CDR3 spans 14 amino acids. The germline gives CDR1 SNHLY, CDR2 FYNNEI. The CDR3: CASSGPQRAYEQFF. The CDR3 region has the DNA TGTGCCAGCAGCGGCCCCCAGCGGGCTTACGAGCAGTTCTTC.

The chain uses TRBV2 and TRBJ1-6; D is undetermined. This CDR3 contains 12 residues. V was clipped by 8 bases and J by 16 bases, with 18 bases between them. The germline V gene has CDR1 SNHLY and CDR2 FYNNEI. The CDR3 region is CASCDEAGILHF. In nucleotides, the CDR3 is TGTGCCAGCTGCGACGAGGCCGGGATTCTCCACTTT.

The chain is built from TRBV5-1 and TRBJ2-7; a possible D gene is TRBD1 (6 bases). CDR1 is SGHRS, CDR2 YFSETQ, per germline. The CDR3 length is 13 residues. Trimming removed 2 bases from V and 2 bases from J, with 8 bases in between. The CDR3 protein is CASSLGGPYEQYF. In nucleotides, the CDR3 is TGCGCCAGCAGCTTAGGGGGACCCTACGAGCAGTACTTC.

The chain combines TRBV12-5 with TRBJ1-5, with TRBD1 identical over 10 bases. V shed 6 bases, J shed 3 bases, and the junction held 5 bases outside the gene matches. The CDR3 sequence is 15 residues long. CDR1 is LGHNT, CDR2 FRNRAP, per germline. For the CDR3, the DNA is TGTGCTAGTGGGCAGGGACAGGGGTCCAATCAGCCCCAGCATTTT. It specifies CASGQGQGSNQPQHF.

This sequence joins TRBV18 and TRBJ1-1, with 7 bases aligning to TRBD1. The CDR3 covers 13 residues. CDR1 is KGHSH and CDR2 is LQKENI in the germline V gene. V lost 5 bases to trimming and J lost 1 base; unmatched junction nucleotides: 1. CDR3 sequence: CASSGDRNTEAFF. DNA for the CDR3: TGTGCCAGCTCAGGGGACAGGAACACTGAAGCTTTCTTT.

This rearrangement joins TRBV7-8 to TRBJ2-5; D possibly corresponds to TRBD1 (5 bases). Trimming left V 4 bases short and J 2 bases short, with 8 bases between. The CDR3 is 13 residues long. Germline V gene lookup returns CDR1 SGHVS and CDR2 FQNEAQ. CDR3 region: CASSYRSQETQYF. CDR3 coding DNA: TGTGCCAGCAGCTACAGGTCTCAAGAGACCCAGTACTTC. The full variable domain, rest sourced from reference TRBV7-8 and TRBJ2-5, is GAGVSQSPRYKVAKRGQDVALRCDPISGHVSLFWYQQALGQGPEFLTYFQNEAQLDKSGLPSDRFFAERPEGSVSTLKIQRTQQEDSAVYLCASSYRSQETQYFGPGTRLLVL.

The CDR3 nucleotides are TGTGCCAGCAGTTTACGCCGGCAGGGTGGAGCGAACACCGGGGAGCTGTTTTTT. As protein: CASSLRRQGGANTGELFF. V gene TRBV27 combines with J gene TRBJ2-2; a possible D gene is TRBD1 (5 bases). This CDR3 comprises 18 residues. The V gene lost 2 bases and the J gene lost 0 bases, with 16 bases spanning the gap. CDR1 MNHEY and CDR2 SMNVEV come from the germline V gene (reference sequence).

The chain couples TRBV6-5 to TRBJ1-4; 8 nucleotides align to TRBD1. The germline gives CDR1 MNHEY, CDR2 SVGAGI. V shed 4 bases and J 2 bases; nucleotides not matched to a gene: 6. This CDR3 has 16 amino acids. DNA for the CDR3: TGTGCCAGCAGTTCCGACAGGGGCGCCACTAATGAAAAACTGTTTTTT. Protein sequence: CASSSDRGATNEKLFF.

This rearrangement joins TRBV4-2 to TRBJ1-1; D uncertain. This CDR3 is built from 14 residues. Per the germline V gene, CDR1 is LGHNA and CDR2 is YNFKEQ. V was pared by 0 bases and J by 6 bases, with 11 bases between. CDR3 sequence: CASSQEGGRSEAFF. The CDR3 DNA follows: TGTGCCAGCAGCCAAGAGGGAGGCAGGTCTGAAGCTTTCTTT.

Only one count was recorded for this clone. CDR3 amino acids: CASNGGSSYEQYF. DNA of the CDR3: TGTGCCAGCAACGGTGGGAGCTCCTACGAGCAGTACTTC. The rearrangement links TRBV2 to TRBJ2-7, with a weak D call TRBD2 (5 bases). The CDR3 consists of 13 residues. Trimming left V 7 bases short and J 0 bases short, with 10 bases between. Germline lookup yields CDR1 SNHLY and CDR2 FYNNEI.

This clone was detected a few times. The chain combines TRBV6-1 with TRBJ1-5; a weak D match, TRBD1 (5 bases). This CDR3 region has 14 residues. Trimming took 2 bases from V and 1 from J, leaving 6 bases between them. The germline V gene encodes CDR1 MNHNS and CDR2 SASEGT. DNA for the CDR3: TGTGCCAGCAGTGAACGACAGAGCAATCAGCCCCAGCATTTT. Its protein product is CASSERQSNQPQHF.

The chain carries TRBV5-1 and TRBJ1-3, with D unclear. V lost 0 bases to trimming and J lost 1 base, with 8 bases between them. CDR3 length: 15 amino acids. Germline loops: CDR1 SGHRS, CDR2 YFSETQ. The CDR3 region has the DNA TGCGCCAGCAGCTTGGCAGATCAATCTGGAAACACCATATATTTT. This codes for CASSLADQSGNTIYF.

The chain couples TRBV2 to TRBJ1-1; no definite D call. The germline V gene encodes CDR1 SNHLY and CDR2 FYNNEI. CDR3 size: 13 residues. The V end was cut by 7 bases, the J end by 1 base, with 10 bases between. CDR3 nucleotides: TGTGCCAGCACCTCCCTTTGGAACACTGAAGCTTTCTTT. It is translated as CASTSLWNTEAFF.

To note about this clone: This sample includes further DNA sequences coding for the same CDR3. The V gene is TRBV5-4, the J gene TRBJ1-4; D is unclear. The CDR3 covers 16 residues. The germline gives CDR1 SGHNT, CDR2 YYREEE (reference sequence). V was shortened by 0 bases and J by 0 bases, with 9 bases between the two germline ends. The CDR3 protein is CASSLGGIATNEKLFF. CDR3 nucleotide sequence: TGTGCCAGCAGCTTGGGCGGGATTGCAACTAATGAAAAACTGTTTTTT.

The genes are TRBV29-1 and TRBJ1-1; TRBD1 matches 12 bases. This CDR3 region has 15 residues. The ends lost 4 bases at V and 5 bases at J; junction bases unmatched: 8. Per the germline V gene, CDR1 is SQVTM and CDR2 is ANQGSEA. The CDR3 here is CSVGGDRGRGTEAFF. CDR3 DNA: TGCAGCGTTGGGGGGGACAGGGGGCGCGGAACTGAAGCTTTCTTT.

The J gene is TRBJ2-5, the V gene TRBV4-1; 11 positions agree with TRBD2. J lost 2 bases, V lost 11 bases, and 10 bases had no gene match. There are 15 residues in the CDR3. The germline V gene encodes CDR1 MGHRA and CDR2 YSYEKL. CDR3 protein: CASSGLAALQETQYF. For the CDR3, the DNA is TGCGCCTCTTCGGGACTAGCGGCCTTACAAGAGACCCAGTACTTC.

Only one count was recorded for this clone. The genes are TRBV18 and TRBJ2-3; D is undetermined. Germline V CDR1 and CDR2: KGHSH, LQKENI. The V and J ends lost 3 bases and 6 bases respectively, with 10 bases between them. The CDR3 covers 13 residues. The CDR3 DNA follows: TGTGCCAGCTCACCCCAAACTAAGGATACGCAGTATTTT. This codes for CASSPQTKDTQYF.

The rearrangement joins TRBV5-4 to TRBJ1-1; 10 nucleotides agree with TRBD1. The CDR3 is 13 residues long. Germline CDR1 reads SGHNT; CDR2 reads YYREEE (reference sequence). V shed 4 bases and J 9 bases; nucleotides not matched to a gene: 6. The CDR3 DNA sequence: TGTGCCAGCAGCCTGACAGGGGGCGGGCAAGCTTTCTTT. This encodes CASSLTGGGQAFF.